These 13 T cell receptor beta chains originate from one sample sequenced in a study of T cells after yellow fever vaccination. TCRdb fed the 5' RACE reads into MiXCR, producing one record per CDR3 protein. The profile covers just over 300,000 distinct CDR3 sequences, with more than 3% appearing a single time and 20% to 25% taken by the ten largest. This sample comprised PBMCs, obtained on the day of the yellow fever booster vaccination. The source of these receptors is a man between 18 and 35 years old who received the YFV17D yellow fever vaccine.

The table lists this clonotype with many counts. The chain is built from TRBV6-5 and TRBJ2-7; 9 bases match TRBD2. Germline V CDR1 and CDR2: MNHEY, SVGAGI. With 6 bases clipped from V and 3 bases from J, the junction kept 9 bases outside the gene matches. This CDR3 spans 15 amino acids. CDR3 sequence reads: CASSRGTSLVYEQYV. The CDR3 region has the DNA TGTGCCAGCAGCCGAGGGACTAGCCTTGTCTACGAGCAGTACGTC.

In its sample, this clonotype was seen many times. This sequence joins TRBV12-3 or TRBV12-4 and TRBJ2-7, with 10 bases aligning to TRBD2. V was pared by 4 bases and J by 4 bases, with 7 bases of the junction left unmatched. This CDR3 has 15 residues. The CDR3, as DNA: TGTGCCAGCAGTTCGAGTTCTAGCGGGGGATACGAGCAGTACTTC. It codes for CASSSSSSGGYEQYF.

The chain links TRBV7-2 to TRBJ2-7; 10 positions match TRBD1. The CDR3 runs to 16 residues. V gave up 3 bases and J gave up 7 bases; unmatched junction bases: 12. Per germline, CDR1 SGHTA and CDR2 FQGNSA. The CDR3 loop reads CASSFRFGTGVTEQYV. The CDR3 bases are TGTGCCAGCAGCTTCCGATTCGGGACAGGGGTGACAGAGCAGTACGTC.

The table lists this clonotype with many counts. This chain uses TRBV7-8 with TRBJ2-3, with 7 bases lining up with TRBD2. Per the germline V gene, CDR1 is SGHVS and CDR2 is FQNEAQ. Germline trimming cut 8 bases from V and 4 bases from J; bases unmatched to any gene: 9. The CDR3 is 14 residues long. The CDR3 is CASVWEAGADTQYF. In DNA, the CDR3 is TGTGCCAGCGTGTGGGAGGCGGGGGCAGATACGCAGTATTTT.

This clonotype was seen many times. The gene calls are TRBV12-3 or TRBV12-4 and TRBJ1-4, with TRBD1 matching over 10 bases. Germline trimming cut 6 bases from V and 0 bases from J; bases unmatched to any gene: 13. This CDR3 is 19 amino acids long. CDR3 sequence: CASSPPKGTGESTNEKLFF. The CDR3 coding sequence is TGTGCCAGCAGCCCCCCGAAAGGGACAGGGGAATCAACTAATGAAAAACTGTTTTTT.

The table lists this clonotype with a few counts. Here the CDR3 reads CASGLRGTTDTQYF. The CDR3 DNA reads TGCGCCAGCGGTCTCAGGGGGACCACAGATACGCAGTATTTT. The chain uses TRBV5-1 and TRBJ2-3, with TRBD1 matching 7 bases. Per the germline V gene, CDR1 is SGHRS and CDR2 is YFSETQ. The CDR3 is 14 amino acids. J lost 2 bases, V lost 7 bases, and 7 bases had no gene match. Using reference TRBV5-1 and TRBJ2-3 for the parts outside the CDR3, the full variable domain is KAGVTQTPRYLIKTRGQQVTLSCSPISGHRSVSWYQQTPGQGLQFLFEYFSETQRNKGNFPGRFSGRQFSNSRSEMNVSTLELGDSALYLCASGLRGTTDTQYFGPGTRLTVL.

This clonotype was detected ten times or more. CDR3: CASSPTGTPWGTQYF. Written as DNA, the CDR3 is TGTGCCAGCAGCCCGACCGGGACCCCCTGGGGGACCCAGTACTTC. The V gene is TRBV7-9, the J gene TRBJ2-5; D is tentatively TRBD1 or TRBD2 (5 bases each). Germline lookup yields CDR1 SEHNR and CDR2 FQNEAQ (reference sequence). The CDR3 consists of 15 residues. V was shortened by 5 bases and J by 7 bases, with 20 bases between the two germline ends. Variable domain in full (rest from reference TRBV7-9 and TRBJ2-5): DTGVSQNPRHKITKRGQNVTFRCDPISEHNRLYWYRQTLGQGPEFLTYFQNEAQLEKSRLLSDRFSAERPKGSFSTLEIQRTEQGDSAMYLCASSPTGTPWGTQYFGPGTRLLVL.

Notes on this clonotype: The junction differs from germline at one of its ends, possibly a read error. The V gene is TRBV5-4, the J gene TRBJ2-3; 8 nucleotides line up with TRBD2. The germline V gene has CDR1 SGHNT and CDR2 YYREEE (reference sequence). The CDR3 runs to 15 residues. The CDR3 bases are TGTGCCAGCAGCTTGGTTGCGGGGGGCCCAGATCCGCAGTATTTT. It codes for CASSLVAGGPDPQYF.

This clonotype occurred many times. This sequence joins TRBV6-2 or TRBV6-3 and TRBJ2-5, with D unresolved. CDR1 and CDR2 from the germline V gene are MNHEY and SVGEGT. CDR3 length: 15 residues. V lost 6 bases, J lost 2 bases, and 16 bases lay in between. The CDR3 DNA sequence: TGTGCCAGCAGCGAATCCCGGAGATCACAAGAGACCCAGTACTTC. Translating gives CASSESRRSQETQYF.

V is TRBV19 and J is TRBJ1-1; D might be TRBD1 (6 bases). The V end lost 7 bases, the J end lost 7 bases, and 25 bases lay between the germline ends. The CDR3 sequence is 16 residues long. The germline CDR1 and CDR2 sequences are LNHDA and SQIVND (reference sequence). The DNA for the CDR3 is TGTGCCAGTACCCCGAGCCTGGGGGCCCGGACGGGTGAAGCTTTCTTT. It encodes CASTPSLGARTGEAFF.

This clonotype was picked up many times. The gene calls are TRBV5-1 and TRBJ2-7; D is possibly TRBD2 (5 bases). V was pared by 3 bases and J by 0 bases, with 16 bases between. In germline, CDR1 is SGHRS, CDR2 YFSETQ. This CDR3 spans 16 amino acids. The chain's CDR3 is CASSSQGGGSSYEQYF. CDR3 DNA: TGCGCCAGCAGCTCCCAAGGAGGTGGCAGCTCCTACGAGCAGTACTTC. Full variable domain (remainder filled in from reference TRBV5-1 and TRBJ2-7): KAGVTQTPRYLIKTRGQQVTLSCSPISGHRSVSWYQQTPGQGLQFLFEYFSETQRNKGNFPGRFSGRQFSNSRSEMNVSTLELGDSALYLCASSSQGGGSSYEQYFGPGTRLTVT.

CDR3 coding DNA: TGTGCCAGCAGTTTAAAATTCAGGGTAAGAGGCACAGATACGCAGTATTTT. It specifies CASSLKFRVRGTDTQYF. V gene TRBV28 combines with J gene TRBJ2-3; maybe TRBD1 (5 bases). Per germline, CDR1 MDHEN and CDR2 SYDVKM. This CDR3 has 17 amino acids. The V end lost 2 bases, the J end lost 1 base, and 16 bases lay between the germline ends.

The CDR3 DNA follows: TGTGCCAGCAGCGTCTATGAGGGGACCGCCAACACCGGGGAGCTGTTTTTT. This gives the protein CASSVYEGTANTGELFF. The J gene is TRBJ2-2, the V gene TRBV7-9; D is possibly TRBD1 or TRBD2 (5 bases each). V shed 5 bases and J shed 2 bases, with 18 bases lying between them. CDR1 and CDR2 (germline): SEHNR, FQNEAQ (reference sequence). The CDR3 contains 17 residues.